These 10 T cell receptor beta chains originate from one sample sequenced in a study of blood T cell repertoires in COVID-19. Using immunoSEQ multiplex PCR, the repertoire was profiled, and TCRdb retains in-frame clones only, with some absent. The sample gives fewer than 250,000 clones, around 86% of which show up once; 1.5% to 2% is in the top ten. Sequencing was carried out using peripheral blood. These receptors were obtained from an older woman who had recovered from COVID-19.

The chain links TRBV19 to TRBJ1-5; the D gene is possibly TRBD1 (6 bases). The CDR3 extends over 16 amino acids. From germline, CDR1 is LNHDA and CDR2 SQIVND (reference sequence). Trimming removed 1 base from V and 7 bases from J, with 17 bases in between. CDR3 sequence reads: CASSIAGPRGQQPQHF. In DNA form, the CDR3 reads TGTGCCAGTAGTATAGCAGGGCCCAGGGGACAACAGCCCCAGCATTTT.

This clone occurred once. The chain is built from TRBV24-1 and TRBJ2-3; D perhaps matches TRBD1 (5 bases). V shed 8 bases and J shed 2 bases, with 13 bases lying between them. The germline V gene encodes CDR1 KGHDR and CDR2 SFDVKD. The length of the CDR3 is 14 residues. This CDR3 reads CATKGRTLTDTQYF. The DNA of the CDR3 is TGTGCCACCAAGGGCAGGACACTCACAGATACGCAGTATTTT.

A few counts support this clone. This chain joins TRBV6-1 and TRBJ2-4; D is perhaps TRBD2 (6 bases). The CDR3 totals 13 residues. V was trimmed by 1 base and J by 9 bases, leaving 10 bases between them. Germline values: CDR1 MNHNS, CDR2 SASEGT. The CDR3 DNA reads as TGTGCCAGCAGTGAAGGGGCCGGGAGCATTCAGTACTTC. Amino acids: CASSEGAGSIQYF.

CDR3 DNA: TGTGCCACCAGCAGATCCTCCCCCGGGACAGGAACAACGCAGTATTTT. Amino acid sequence: CATSRSSPGTGTTQYF. The V and J genes are TRBV15 and TRBJ2-3, with 8 bases matching TRBD1. After removal of 2 bases from V and 9 bases from J, the junction contained 13 bases not matched to a gene. The V gene's germline CDR1 is LNHNV and CDR2 YYDKDF (reference sequence). The CDR3 runs 16 residues.

The chain links TRBV18 to TRBJ1-2, with D uncertain. Trimming pared 3 bases from V and 8 bases from J, leaving 13 bases between. Looked up from germline, CDR1 is KGHSH and CDR2 is LQKENI. The CDR3 sequence is 13 residues long. CDR3 residues: CASSPLREEGYTF. CDR3 nucleotide sequence: TGTGCCAGCTCACCGCTTAGGGAGGAAGGCTACACCTTC. Based on the CDR3 plus reference TRBV18 and TRBJ1-2, the full variable domain is NAGVMQNPRHLVRRRGQEARLRCSPMKGHSHVYWYRQLPEEGLKFMVYLQKENIIDESGMPKERFSAEFPKEGPSILRIQQVVRGDSAAYFCASSPLREEGYTFGSGTRLTVV.

V and J are TRBV6-1 and TRBJ2-5, with D possibly TRBD1 on 6 matching bases. The CDR3 is 15 residues long. The germline V and J ends were trimmed by 3 bases and 2 bases, with 13 bases remaining between them. Germline V gene sequence: CDR1 MNHNS, CDR2 SASEGT. CDR3 coding DNA: TGTGCCAGCAGTGATTCCAGGGGACCTCAAGAGACCCAGTACTTC. It is translated as CASSDSRGPQETQYF.

This clone was recorded only once. The junction departs from germline at one end; a sequencing error may be responsible. This chain joins TRBV5-1 and TRBJ2-6, with a tentative D call TRBD2 (5 bases). Germline V gene lookup returns CDR1 SGHRS and CDR2 YFSETQ. The CDR3 spans 15 residues. The CDR3 DNA reads TGCGCCAGCAGTTTGGGGAGCTCTGGGGCCAACGTCCTGACTTTC. It yields the protein CASSLGSSGANVLTF.

This chain uses TRBV7-3 with TRBJ1-2; 8 nucleotides align to TRBD1. This CDR3 spans 14 amino acids. Germline V gene lookup returns CDR1 SGHTA and CDR2 FQGTGA. V lost 4 bases, J lost 4 bases, and 5 bases stayed unmatched. The chain's CDR3 is CASSSGQGTYGYTF. The CDR3 DNA reads as TGTGCCAGCAGCTCTGGACAGGGAACCTATGGCTACACCTTC.

A single count supports this clone. This sequence joins TRBV18 and TRBJ1-1; D ambiguous. Germline V lookup: CDR1 KGHSH, CDR2 LQKENI. CDR3 length: 16 residues. With 2 bases removed from V and 0 bases from J, the gap between germline ends came to 13 bases. This chain's CDR3 is CASSPRLLKMNTEAFF. DNA of the CDR3: TGTGCCAGCTCACCAAGACTGCTGAAGATGAACACTGAAGCTTTCTTT. The variable domain in full, with the rest retrieved from reference TRBV18 and TRBJ1-1, is NAGVMQNPRHLVRRRGQEARLRCSPMKGHSHVYWYRQLPEEGLKFMVYLQKENIIDESGMPKERFSAEFPKEGPSILRIQQVVRGDSAAYFCASSPRLLKMNTEAFFGQGTRLTVV.

The rearrangement joins TRBV19 to TRBJ2-2; the match to TRBD2 covers 10 bases. V trimming: 6 bases; J trimming: 5 bases; junction bases outside the gene matches: 9. Germline V gene data show CDR1 as LNHDA and CDR2 as SQIVND (reference sequence). The CDR3 consists of 16 residues. CDR3 sequence (DNA): TGTGCCAGTAGGAGAGCGGGGGGGCCGGGGACCGGGGAGCTGTTTTTT. This codes for CASRRAGGPGTGELFF.